The 28 T cell receptor beta chains given below trace back to one sample, sequenced in a study of cytomegalovirus exposure and HLA in healthy donors. The PCR used 60 Vbeta and 13 Jbeta primers. Assay used: immunoSEQ multiplex PCR; TCRdb lists only in-frame clones, some missing. The sample yields about 130,000 clones, 75% to 90% seen once. The specimen sequenced was PBMCs. All receptors come from a man between 18 and 29 years old in good health and CMV-seropositive.

J is TRBJ1-5 and V is TRBV12-5; no reliable D call. The germline V gene has CDR1 LGHNT and CDR2 FRNRAP. The CDR3 consists of 17 residues. The V gene lost 6 bases and the J gene lost 5 bases, with 23 bases spanning the gap. CDR3 amino acids: CASGMRVLGEVHQPQHF. The CDR3 DNA follows: TGTGCTAGTGGCATGCGAGTACTCGGGGAGGTGCATCAGCCCCAGCATTTT. Variable domain in full (rest from reference TRBV12-5 and TRBJ1-5): DARVTQTPRHKVTEMGQEVTMRCQPILGHNTVFWYRQTMMQGLELLAYFRNRAPLDDSGMPKDRFSAEMPDATLATLKIQPSEPRDSAVYFCASGMRVLGEVHQPQHFGDGTRLSIL.

This clone was observed a few times. The rearrangement links TRBV6-1 to TRBJ1-3; D is perhaps TRBD1 (5 bases). This CDR3 is 14 amino acids long. CDR1 MNHNS and CDR2 SASEGT come from the germline V gene. Trimming pared 8 bases from V and 3 bases from J, leaving 14 bases between. The CDR3 here is CASSWAGVGNTIYF. CDR3 sequence (DNA): TGTGCCAGCTCCTGGGCGGGGGTTGGAAACACCATATATTTT.

The chain recombines TRBV19 with TRBJ1-6, with TRBD1 as a possible D gene (5 bases). The CDR3 contains 14 residues. CDR1 is LNHDA, CDR2 SQIVND, per germline (reference sequence). The ends were cut back, 7 bases at V and 10 bases at J, with 17 bases in the middle. The CDR3 DNA reads as TGTGCCAGTAATCGGGGGTCAGGGCGATCACCCCTCCACTTT. Its protein product is CASNRGSGRSPLHF.

V usage is TRBV5-1 and J usage is TRBJ2-3, with TRBD2 matching over 8 bases. With V trimmed by 1 base and J by 2 bases, 6 bases remained unmatched. CDR3 size: 16 residues. Germline assignment: CDR1 SGHRS and CDR2 YFSETQ. The CDR3 sequence is CASSLTAGALTDTQYF. The DNA for the CDR3 is TGCGCCAGCAGCTTGACAGCGGGGGCGCTCACAGATACGCAGTATTTT.

V usage is TRBV5-6 and J usage is TRBJ2-3; 9 nucleotides match TRBD2. V lost 0 bases and J lost 2; bases outside the gene matches: 7. Germline values: CDR1 SGHDT, CDR2 YYEEEE. The CDR3 sequence is 17 residues long. CDR3 sequence reads: CASSLEQAGGSTDTQYF. The CDR3 nucleotides are TGTGCCAGCAGCTTGGAGCAAGCGGGGGGCTCCACAGATACGCAGTATTTT.

Here the CDR3 reads CASSYAEEAFF. In DNA, the CDR3 is TGTGCCAGCAGTTACGCGGAGGAAGCTTTCTTT. The J gene is TRBJ1-1, the V gene TRBV6-5; unclear D gene. Trimming took 2 bases from V and 8 from J, leaving 6 bases between them. The CDR3 runs to 11 residues. Germline V lookup: CDR1 MNHEY, CDR2 SVGAGI.

Worth noting for this clone: Other nucleotide sequences from this sample produce the same CDR3. The chain uses TRBV27 and TRBJ1-1; D is ambiguous. The germline gives CDR1 MNHEY, CDR2 SMNVEV (reference sequence). The CDR3 totals 13 residues. The V end lost 3 bases, the J end lost 5 bases, and 10 bases lay between the germline ends. The CDR3 DNA reads as TGTGCCAGCAGTTTCTCCGGTCTTACTGAAGCTTTCTTT. This translates into CASSFSGLTEAFF.

The rearrangement joins TRBV29-1 to TRBJ1-2, with 12 bases lining up with TRBD1. This CDR3 spans 14 amino acids. Losses at the gene ends were 4 bases for V and 8 bases for J; bases not matched to a gene: 8. Germline CDR1 SQVTM, CDR2 ANQGSEA. The CDR3 DNA reads as TGCAGCGTTGTAAAGGGACAGGGGGCGAGGGGCTACACCTTC. Its translation: CSVVKGQGARGYTF. The full variable domain, with the rest looked up from reference TRBV29-1 and TRBJ1-2, is SAVISQKPSRDICQRGTSLTIQCQVDSQVTMMFWYRQQPGQSLTLIATANQGSEATYESGFVIDKFPISRPNLTFSTLTVSNMSPEDSSIYLCSVVKGQGARGYTFGSGTRLTVV.

This rearrangement joins TRBV28 to TRBJ1-2, with TRBD1 identical over 7 bases. Germline loops: CDR1 MDHEN, CDR2 SYDVKM. V shed 1 base and J 7 bases; nucleotides not matched to a gene: 9. CDR3 length: 15 residues. This chain's CDR3 is CASSLSWQGESGYTF. CDR3 bases: TGTGCCAGCAGTTTATCTTGGCAGGGGGAATCTGGCTACACCTTC.

The chain links TRBV4-1 to TRBJ1-2, with no clear D. CDR3 length: 16 amino acids. V dropped 4 bases and J dropped 4 bases, with 19 bases sitting between them. CDR1 is MGHRA and CDR2 is YSYEKL in the germline V gene. Here the CDR3 reads CASSPFSPGIPYGYTF. CDR3 in DNA: TGCGCCAGCAGCCCTTTTTCCCCGGGGATACCCTATGGCTACACCTTC.

The V call is TRBV18, the J call TRBJ1-2, with D possibly being TRBD1 (6 bases). This CDR3 region has 18 residues. Per germline, CDR1 KGHSH and CDR2 LQKENI. V lost 3 bases, J lost 4 bases, and 24 bases lay in between. The CDR3 bases are TGTGCCAGCTCACCGCCTCTCGGGGGGGCAGGCGGTTTCTATGGCTACACCTTC. As protein: CASSPPLGGAGGFYGYTF.

The chain couples TRBV18 to TRBJ1-1; possible D gene TRBD1, 6 bases. Germline values: CDR1 KGHSH, CDR2 LQKENI. Trimming cost V 8 bases and J 0 bases, with 10 bases left between them. The CDR3 is 13 amino acids. The DNA of the CDR3 is TGTGCCAGCGAGGACAGTCTGAACACTGAAGCTTTCTTT. Its translation is CASEDSLNTEAFF.

This clone has a single count. The rearrangement links TRBV28 to TRBJ1-2, with a weak D call TRBD1 (5 bases). V was pared by 8 bases and J by 1 base, with 14 bases between. This CDR3 is built from 14 residues. Per germline, CDR1 MDHEN and CDR2 SYDVKM. The chain's CDR3 is CASAGAADNYGYTF. The CDR3 DNA reads TGTGCCAGCGCTGGGGCCGCAGATAACTATGGCTACACCTTC.

V and J are TRBV15 and TRBJ1-3; the match to TRBD1 covers 10 bases. This CDR3 comprises 16 residues. The V segment lost 5 bases and the J segment 2 bases; nucleotides outside the gene matches: 6. CDR1 and CDR2 from the germline V gene are LNHNV and YYDKDF (reference sequence). CDR3: CATSFPGTGAGNTIYF. Written as DNA, the CDR3 is TGTGCCACCAGCTTTCCCGGGACAGGGGCTGGAAACACCATATATTTT.

This chain uses TRBV5-6 with TRBJ1-1, with 7 bases identical to TRBD1. The CDR3 is made up of 16 amino acids. After removal of 1 base from V and 0 bases from J, the junction contained 6 bases not matched to a gene. Per germline, CDR1 SGHDT and CDR2 YYEEEE. CDR3 bases: TGTGCCAGCAGCTTGTCGATGGGACAGTTGAACACTGAAGCTTTCTTT. Translation gives CASSLSMGQLNTEAFF. Complete variable domain (other parts from reference TRBV5-6 and TRBJ1-1): DAGVTQSPTHLIKTRGQQVTLRCSPKSGHDTVSWYQQALGQGPQFIFQYYEEEERQRGNFPDRFSGHQFPNYSSELNVNALLLGDSALYLCASSLSMGQLNTEAFFGQGTRLTVV.

This chain joins TRBV6-5 and TRBJ2-2, with 10 bases matching TRBD1. Unmatched junction bases numbered 5, after V lost 6 bases and J lost 4 bases. The CDR3 has 15 amino acids. The germline V gene encodes CDR1 MNHEY and CDR2 SVGAGI. This CDR3 reads CASSPGQGGTGELFF. CDR3 DNA sequence: TGTGCCAGCAGCCCCGGACAGGGGGGCACCGGGGAGCTGTTTTTT.

The chain couples TRBV11-1 to TRBJ2-7; 9 positions agree with TRBD1. Germline V CDR1 and CDR2: SGHAT, FQDESV (reference sequence). The CDR3 runs to 14 residues. Unmatched junction bases numbered 8, after V lost 6 bases and J lost 5 bases. The CDR3 nucleotides are TGTGCCAGCAGTCGACAGGGGGACTGGGACGAGCAGTACTTC. It translates to CASSRQGDWDEQYF. Using reference TRBV11-1 and TRBJ2-7 for the parts outside the CDR3, the full variable domain is EAEVAQSPRYKITEKSQAVAFWCDPISGHATLYWYRQILGQGPELLVQFQDESVVDDSQLPKDRFSAERLKGVDSTLKIQPAELGDSAMYLCASSRQGDWDEQYFGPGTRLTVT.

V gene TRBV9 combines with J gene TRBJ1-2; 9 positions agree with TRBD1. Germline CDR1 and CDR2: SGDLS and YYNGEE. The CDR3 sequence is 13 residues long. V trimming: 2 bases; J trimming: 10 bases; junction bases outside the gene matches: 6. The CDR3 sequence: CASSVGDRDDYTF. The CDR3 DNA follows: TGTGCCAGCAGCGTTGGGGACAGGGACGACTACACCTTC. Together with reference TRBV9 and TRBJ1-2, the CDR3 gives the full variable domain: DSGVTQTPKHLITATGQRVTLRCSPRSGDLSVYWYQQSLDQGLQFLIQYYNGEERAKGNILERFSAQQFPDLHSELNLSSLELGDSALYFCASSVGDRDDYTFGSGTRLTVV.

The chain combines TRBV28 with TRBJ2-4; tentatively, D is TRBD2 (5 bases). Trimming took 1 base from V and 3 from J, leaving 10 bases between them. The CDR3 extends over 15 amino acids. Germline V gene sequence: CDR1 MDHEN, CDR2 SYDVKM. CDR3 DNA: TGTGCCAGCAGTTTATTGGAGGTCAACAAAAACATTCAGTACTTC. It codes for CASSLLEVNKNIQYF.

This clone is a singleton in its sample. The rearrangement links TRBV6-4 to TRBJ2-1, with 7 bases fitting TRBD1. Germline V lookup: CDR1 MRHNA, CDR2 SNTAGT. CDR3 length: 18 residues. Unmatched junction bases numbered 12, after V lost 4 bases and J lost 0 bases. CDR3 protein: CASSGPRGWDSSYNEQFF. The CDR3 nucleotides are TGTGCCAGCAGTGGTCCCAGGGGGTGGGACAGCTCCTACAATGAGCAGTTCTTC.

The rearrangement joins TRBV6-1 to TRBJ1-4; D is unresolved. The CDR3 runs 15 residues. V was clipped by 5 bases and J by 5 bases, with 15 bases between them. Per the germline V gene, CDR1 is MNHNS and CDR2 is SASEGT. The CDR3 here is CASSPHSGLNEKLFF. CDR3 DNA: TGTGCCAGCAGTCCTCATTCTGGGCTCAATGAAAAACTGTTTTTT.

The V gene is TRBV4-1, the J gene TRBJ2-5; D perhaps matches TRBD1 (5 bases). Per germline, CDR1 MGHRA and CDR2 YSYEKL. V was pared by 4 bases and J by 5 bases, with 17 bases between. The CDR3 has 15 amino acids. The CDR3, as DNA: TGCGCCAGCAGCCGACTCCCAGGTGGGGCGGAGACCCAGTACTTC. As protein: CASSRLPGGAETQYF.

The chain recombines TRBV13 with TRBJ1-4, with 7 bases lining up with TRBD1. Germline values: CDR1 PRHDT, CDR2 FYEKMQ (reference sequence). There are 15 residues in the CDR3. The V segment lost 0 bases and the J segment 7 bases; nucleotides outside the gene matches: 5. The DNA of the CDR3 is TGTGCCAGCAGCTTAGGTCAGGGGGGTAGTGAAAAACTGTTTTTT. This gives the protein CASSLGQGGSEKLFF.

As DNA, the CDR3 is TGTGCCAGTAGTACTTATGGACTAGGGGTCGATGAGCAGTTCTTC. Its protein product is CASSTYGLGVDEQFF. The chain combines TRBV19 with TRBJ2-1, with 7 bases fitting TRBD2. This CDR3 region has 15 residues. The V segment lost 4 bases and the J segment 8 bases; nucleotides outside the gene matches: 11. Germline values: CDR1 LNHDA, CDR2 SQIVND (reference sequence).

There are a few counts of this clone. V gene TRBV18 combines with J gene TRBJ2-1, with 11 bases matching TRBD2. Trimming cost V 0 bases and J 0 bases; bases outside gene matches: 7. CDR3 length: 19 residues. Germline loops: CDR1 KGHSH, CDR2 LQKENI. The CDR3 sequence: CASSPPGASGGISYNEQFF. In DNA, the CDR3 is TGTGCCAGCTCACCACCGGGGGCTAGCGGGGGGATCTCCTACAATGAGCAGTTCTTC.

The chain uses TRBV5-1 and TRBJ2-3; weak D call: TRBD1 (6 bases). Germline CDR1 and CDR2: SGHRS and YFSETQ. The CDR3 consists of 15 residues. V was shortened by 4 bases and J by 6 bases, with 18 bases between the two germline ends. Here the CDR3 reads CASSIRQEARDTQYF. For the CDR3, the DNA is TGCGCCAGCAGCATCCGACAGGAGGCCAGGGATACGCAGTATTTT. The full variable domain, in which reference TRBV5-1 and TRBJ2-3 provide the parts outside the CDR3, is KAGVTQTPRYLIKTRGQQVTLSCSPISGHRSVSWYQQTPGQGLQFLFEYFSETQRNKGNFPGRFSGRQFSNSRSEMNVSTLELGDSALYLCASSIRQEARDTQYFGPGTRLTVL.

The chain has TRBV7-3 and TRBJ1-1; D might be TRBD1 (5 bases). Deletions cut 4 bases from V and 0 bases from J, with 15 bases between. This CDR3 spans 16 amino acids. CDR1 is SGHTA and CDR2 is FQGTGA in the germline V gene. CDR3 region: CASSSRGLSLNTEAFF. The CDR3 coding sequence is TGTGCCAGCAGCTCCCGGGGACTTTCCCTGAACACTGAAGCTTTCTTT. Complete variable domain (other parts from reference TRBV7-3 and TRBJ1-1): GAGVSQTPSNKVTEKGKYVELRCDPISGHTALYWYRQSLGQGPEFLIYFQGTGAADDSGLPNDRFFAVRPEGSVSTLKIQRTERGDSAVYLCASSSRGLSLNTEAFFGQGTRLTVV.

This clone was detected a few times. V gene TRBV6-4 combines with J gene TRBJ2-3, with no clear D. V lost 4 bases and J lost 2, with 7 bases in between. Germline CDR1 and CDR2: MRHNA and SNTAGT. CDR3 length equals 13 residues. As DNA, the CDR3 is TGTGCCAGCAGTGTGGCCGACACAGATACGCAGTATTTT. Translated: CASSVADTDTQYF.